This T cell receptor (beta chain) was documented in a study of T cell responses to AZD1222 COVID-19 vaccine. The study's findings and limits: The peak T cell response came first, and repertoires were sampled only after it.

About this clone itself: What it binds is not known.

Assay: immunoSEQ multiplex PCR; the TCRdb copy retains only in-frame clones and omits some. Of about 100,000 clones in the sample, about 88% were seen once. Germline values: CDR1 MNHEY, CDR2 SVGAGI. V was pared by 11 bases and J by 4 bases, with 11 bases of the junction left unmatched. This CDR3 is 13 amino acids long. The TCR sequence derives from an adult in good health. V and J are TRBV6-5 and TRBJ2-7; TRBD1 agrees at 7 bases. Sequencing used peripheral blood, obtained on day 0 of AZD1222 vaccination. Written as DNA, the CDR3 is TGTGCCTCGCAGCTAGGGACAGTGTACGAGCAGTACTTC. This gives the protein CASQLGTVYEQYF.